A single sample is the source of the 29 T cell receptor beta chains below, sequenced in a study of cytotoxic CD8 clonotypes in ibrutinib-treated CLL (dated by TCRdb to the early 2020s). Libraries were constructed by the immunoSEQ multiplex PCR assay. In its TCRdb copy, this immuneACCESS table keeps in-frame sequences only and misses some clones. Where compared with another copy, unresolved V genes explain less than half of these, and the others have no known cause. The sample has some 350,000 clones on record, about 64% of them singletons. Just under 6.5% of the sample is taken by the ten largest. The source was PBMCs, collected after 36 months of ibrutinib treatment. The source is a human donor with chronic lymphocytic leukemia.

The chain carries TRBV27 and TRBJ2-7, with 10 bases lining up with TRBD1. Germline-derived CDR1 and CDR2 are MNHEY and SMNVEV (reference sequence). CDR3 size: 15 residues. J was trimmed by 1 base and V by 4 bases; bases with no gene match: 4. This CDR3 reads CASSSRQGASYEQYF. CDR3 DNA: TGTGCCAGCAGTTCCCGACAGGGGGCTTCCTACGAGCAGTACTTC.

The chain uses TRBV18 and TRBJ1-4; 7 positions match TRBD1. The CDR3 totals 16 residues. The V gene's germline CDR1 is KGHSH and CDR2 LQKENI. Trimming cost V 4 bases and J 7 bases; bases outside gene matches: 12. CDR3 DNA: TGTGCCAGCTCACTGGCGGGAGGGGGCCTTCCTGAAAAACTGTTTTTT. Its protein product is CASSLAGGGLPEKLFF.

The V call is TRBV5-6, the J call TRBJ2-7; TRBD1 is a possible D gene (5 bases). This CDR3 has 18 amino acids. V lost 2 bases to trimming and J lost 5 bases, with 26 bases between them. Germline CDR1 SGHDT, CDR2 YYEEEE. CDR3 residues: CASSFRVGPQYVHHEQYF. The CDR3 nucleotides are TGTGCCAGCAGCTTCAGGGTCGGCCCACAATACGTCCACCACGAGCAGTACTTC.

The chain employs TRBV6-1 and TRBJ2-1; D may be TRBD1 (6 bases). The CDR3 loop spans 15 amino acids. V was shortened by 4 bases and J by 3 bases, with 13 bases between the two germline ends. CDR1 MNHNS and CDR2 SASEGT come from the germline V gene. CDR3 in amino acids: CASSAQGRNYNEQFF. Here the CDR3 DNA reads TGTGCCAGCAGTGCACAGGGTCGGAACTACAATGAGCAGTTCTTC.

The chain combines TRBV19 with TRBJ2-5; D is unclear. This CDR3 contains 14 residues. The V gene's germline CDR1 is LNHDA and CDR2 SQIVND (reference sequence). V shed 3 bases and J shed 2 bases, with 10 bases lying between them. CDR3 coding DNA: TGTGCCAGTAGTATCGGACGGGCACAAGAGACCCAGTACTTC. Protein product: CASSIGRAQETQYF.

This chain links TRBV7-2 with TRBJ2-7; TRBD2 is a possible D gene (6 bases). The CDR3 sequence is 13 residues long. Trimming cost V 1 base and J 7 bases, with 11 bases left between them. In germline, CDR1 is SGHTA, CDR2 FQGNSA. DNA of the CDR3: TGTGCCAGCAGCTTAGTAATCCGGGAGGAGCAGTACTTC. Amino acids: CASSLVIREEQYF.

This clone was counted a few times. The chain's CDR3 is CASSIPYPPSYNEQFF. CDR3 coding DNA: TGTGCCAGTAGTATCCCCTACCCCCCCTCCTACAATGAGCAGTTCTTC. The gene calls are TRBV19 and TRBJ2-1; D is undetermined. This CDR3 is 16 amino acids long. Germline V gives CDR1 LNHDA, CDR2 SQIVND (reference sequence). Deletions cut 3 bases from V and 0 bases from J, with 12 bases between.

This clone was seen a few times. The chain combines TRBV7-5 with TRBJ1-2. TRBV7-5 is labeled a pseudogene. This CDR3 spans 14 amino acids. The DNA of the CDR3 is TGTGCCAGAAGCTCCACCGGACCCACCTCGGGCTACACCTTC. It yields the protein CARSSTGPTSGYTF.

This clone turned up a few times. The chain employs TRBV28 and TRBJ1-1; tentative D call: TRBD1 (5 bases). The CDR3 extends over 14 amino acids. Germline CDR1 reads MDHEN; CDR2 reads SYDVKM. V was cut by 7 bases and J by 4 bases, with 16 bases left in between. The DNA for the CDR3 is TGTGCCAGCACCCAGACCAGGGTTGGCACTGAAGCTTTCTTT. This codes for CASTQTRVGTEAFF.

The rearrangement uses TRBV9 and TRBJ2-7, with TRBD1 matching 9 bases. This CDR3 contains 16 residues. Germline CDR1 reads SGDLS; CDR2 reads YYNGEE. J lost 4 bases, V lost 0 bases, and 8 bases had no gene match. Written as DNA, the CDR3 is TGTGCCAGCAGCGTAGGACCAACAGGGGGCGGGTACGAGCAGTACTTC. This sequence encodes CASSVGPTGGGYEQYF.

The gene calls are TRBV9 and TRBJ2-1; 8 bases map to TRBD1. CDR1 SGDLS and CDR2 YYNGEE come from the germline V gene. Trimming took 3 bases from V and 0 from J; bases not matched to a gene: 5. This CDR3 is built from 16 residues. This CDR3 is CASSAPGQDSYNEQFF. As DNA, the CDR3 is TGTGCCAGCAGCGCCCCGGGACAGGACTCCTACAATGAGCAGTTCTTC.

The chain employs TRBV11-2 and TRBJ2-7; perhaps TRBD2 as D (5 bases). CDR1 and CDR2 (germline): SGHAT, FQNNGV. This CDR3 has 14 residues. Trimming took off 1 base at V and 3 bases at J, with 10 bases between the two ends. The chain's CDR3 is CASSLVPGYYEQYF. The CDR3 region has the DNA TGTGCCAGCAGCTTAGTGCCGGGGTACTACGAGCAGTACTTC.

The gene calls are TRBV7-9 and TRBJ2-1, with 10 nucleotides matching TRBD1. V gave up 5 bases and J gave up 2 bases; unmatched junction bases: 6. This CDR3 is built from 16 residues. Germline V lookup: CDR1 SEHNR, CDR2 FQNEAQ (reference sequence). The CDR3 region has the DNA TGTGCCAGCAGCAAAGACAGGGGGCTGACCTACAATGAGCAGTTCTTC. Protein product: CASSKDRGLTYNEQFF.

The chain combines TRBV5-1 with TRBJ2-7; a possible D gene is TRBD1 (5 bases). Trimming cost V 1 base and J 3 bases, with 8 bases left between them. Germline CDR1 is SGHRS and CDR2 is YFSETQ. This CDR3 is built from 13 residues. CDR3 protein: CASSLNRFYEQYF. The CDR3, as DNA: TGCGCCAGCAGCTTGAACAGGTTCTACGAGCAGTACTTC.

The chain has TRBV7-6 and TRBJ2-1; D is ambiguous. From germline, CDR1 is SGHVS and CDR2 FNYEAQ. CDR3 length: 17 amino acids. V dropped 1 base and J dropped 0 bases, with 13 bases sitting between them. For the CDR3, the DNA is TGTGCCAGCAGCTTAGTAGGCCGGACCAGCTCCTACAATGAGCAGTTCTTC. As protein: CASSLVGRTSSYNEQFF.

The rearrangement links TRBV5-4 to TRBJ2-7; 12 bases agree with TRBD2. Losses at the gene ends were 4 bases for V and 5 bases for J; bases not matched to a gene: 4. This CDR3 is built from 14 residues. Germline assignment: CDR1 SGHNT and CDR2 YYREEE (reference sequence). The chain's CDR3 is CASSRLAGEDEQYF. The DNA of the CDR3 is TGTGCCAGCAGCCGACTAGCGGGAGAGGACGAGCAGTACTTC.

The CDR3 DNA sequence: TGCGCCAGCAAGCGGGACAGGGGAAACTATGGCTACACCTTC. Translating gives CASKRDRGNYGYTF. The chain joins TRBV10-2 to TRBJ1-2; 10 nucleotides line up with TRBD1. V shed 7 bases, J shed 2 bases, and the junction held 4 bases outside the gene matches. This CDR3 region has 14 residues. The germline V gene encodes CDR1 WSHSY and CDR2 SAAADI.

The rearrangement joins TRBV6-5 to TRBJ2-2; D unresolved. The V gene lost 0 bases and the J gene lost 4 bases, with 9 bases spanning the gap. CDR3 length: 15 residues. The germline gives CDR1 MNHEY, CDR2 SVGAGI. The CDR3 DNA reads TGTGCCAGCAGTTACTCATCTAGTGTCACCGGGGAGCTGTTTTTT. It specifies CASSYSSSVTGELFF.

The rearrangement uses TRBV29-1 and TRBJ2-3; tentatively, D is TRBD1 (5 bases). Germline assignment: CDR1 SQVTM and CDR2 ANQGSEA. The CDR3 contains 13 residues. The V gene lost 6 bases and the J gene lost 2 bases, with 12 bases spanning the gap. The CDR3 spells CSVMDILTDTQYF. The CDR3 bases are TGCAGCGTCATGGACATCCTCACAGATACGCAGTATTTT.

This clone was counted once. V and J are TRBV20-1 and TRBJ1-4; D gene ambiguous. The germline CDR1 and CDR2 sequences are DFQATT and SNEGSKA (reference sequence). The ends were cut back, 6 bases at V and 7 bases at J, with 9 bases in the middle. The CDR3 is 11 residues long. The CDR3 region has the DNA TGCAGTGCCGAACAAGGTGAAAAACTGTTTTTT. It specifies CSAEQGEKLFF.

This chain joins TRBV5-1 and TRBJ1-2; 8 bases fit TRBD1. The germline CDR1 and CDR2 sequences are SGHRS and YFSETQ. The V gene end was trimmed by 3 bases and the J gene end by 4 bases; junction bases not matched to a gene: 5. The CDR3 totals 14 residues. The CDR3 sequence: CASSSRGRVYGYTF. DNA for the CDR3: TGCGCCAGCAGCTCCAGGGGGCGCGTCTATGGCTACACCTTC.

The rearrangement links TRBV7-8 to TRBJ2-7; TRBD1 matches at 11 bases. Germline V gene data show CDR1 as SGHVS and CDR2 as FQNEAQ. This CDR3 has 16 amino acids. With V trimmed by 4 bases and J by 7 bases, 12 bases remained unmatched. For the CDR3, the DNA is TGTGCCAGCAGCTCCAACGGACAGGGGGCGGTGAGTGAGCAGTACTTC. It yields the protein CASSSNGQGAVSEQYF.

This clone showed up just a few times. The rearrangement links TRBV5-4 to TRBJ1-1, with TRBD1 matching 7 bases. The germline gives CDR1 SGHNT, CDR2 YYREEE (reference sequence). The CDR3 is 14 amino acids. The J segment lost 1 base and the V segment lost 4 bases, leaving 4 bases of the junction unmatched. The CDR3 sequence is CASSPGQANTEAFF. DNA for the CDR3: TGTGCCAGCAGCCCCGGACAGGCGAACACTGAAGCTTTCTTT.

Worth noting for this clone: Other DNA sequences from this sample encode an identical CDR3 as well. The chain uses TRBV27 and TRBJ2-7, with D uncertain. Per germline, CDR1 MNHEY and CDR2 SMNVEV (reference sequence). V lost 2 bases to trimming and J lost 4 bases, with 12 bases between them. This CDR3 comprises 14 residues. The CDR3 is CASSLAGVGYEQYF. The CDR3 DNA reads TGTGCCAGCAGTTTAGCTGGGGTGGGGTACGAGCAGTACTTC.

The CDR3 sequence: CASSPPQGTSYGYTF. The CDR3 nucleotides read TGTGCCAGCAGCCCTCCCCAGGGCACCTCCTATGGCTACACCTTC. This chain uses TRBV5-6 with TRBJ1-2; TRBD1 might be the D (5 bases). CDR1 SGHDT and CDR2 YYEEEE come from the germline V gene. The ends were cut back, 4 bases at V and 4 bases at J, with 17 bases in the middle. The CDR3 is made up of 15 amino acids.

The V call is TRBV28, the J call TRBJ2-3, with 13 bases lining up with TRBD2. The ends lost 0 bases at V and 8 bases at J; junction bases unmatched: 8. The CDR3 spans 17 residues. CDR1 and CDR2 from the germline V gene are MDHEN and SYDVKM. CDR3 loop: CASSLWVGTSGTVTQYF. CDR3 DNA sequence: TGTGCCAGCAGTTTATGGGTCGGGACTAGCGGGACGGTTACGCAGTATTTT.

The chain carries TRBV9 and TRBJ2-1, with 8 positions matching TRBD1. Germline-derived CDR1 and CDR2 are SGDLS and YYNGEE. V was pared by 2 bases and J by 8 bases, with 6 bases of the junction left unmatched. The CDR3 runs to 14 residues. CDR3 sequence: CASSVLQGEDEQFF. As DNA, the CDR3 is TGTGCCAGCAGCGTCTTACAGGGGGAGGATGAGCAGTTCTTC. The full variable domain, in which reference TRBV9 and TRBJ2-1 provide the parts outside the CDR3, is DSGVTQTPKHLITATGQRVTLRCSPRSGDLSVYWYQQSLDQGLQFLIQYYNGEERAKGNILERFSAQQFPDLHSELNLSSLELGDSALYFCASSVLQGEDEQFFGPGTRLTVL.

This chain connects TRBV4-1 to TRBJ1-1; D is unresolved. CDR1 and CDR2 from the germline V gene are MGHRA and YSYEKL. The CDR3 runs 15 residues. Trimming shortened V by 1 base and J by 6 bases, and 15 bases separated the two germline ends. CDR3 bases: TGCGCCAGCAGCCAAGTCAAGCTAGGATCAGCTGAAGCTTTCTTT. This encodes CASSQVKLGSAEAFF.

The V gene is TRBV6-1, the J gene TRBJ2-5; tentative D call: TRBD1 (6 bases). Per germline, CDR1 MNHNS and CDR2 SASEGT. Between the trimmed V and J ends, which lost 5 bases and 5 bases, there was a span of 12 bases. The CDR3 loop spans 13 amino acids. CDR3 nucleotides: TGTGCCAGCAGTCGCAGGGGTCTTGAGACCCAGTACTTC. It is translated as CASSRRGLETQYF.